What follows are 18 T cell receptor beta chains derived from one specimen sequenced in a study of CD8 T cells in Susac syndrome. The authors reverse transcribed roughly 0.5 to 1 ug RNA with random hexamers. In TCRdb, the immunoSEQ multiplex PCR reads were re-called with MiXCR into one record per CDR3 protein. The sample shows under 80,000 distinct CDR3 sequences, about 92% of them seen only once. The specimen was CD4+ T cells from PBMCs. Source of these receptors: a human donor with Susac syndrome.

This chain links TRBV4-2 with TRBJ2-5; 10 bases fit TRBD2. Germline V lookup: CDR1 LGHNA, CDR2 YNFKEQ. With 6 bases clipped from V and 2 bases from J, the junction kept 12 bases outside the gene matches. The CDR3 spans 17 residues. CDR3 nucleotides: TGTGCCAGCAGTCGATCCCTAGCGGGGGCCCGTCAAGAGACCCAGTACTTC. This encodes CASSRSLAGARQETQYF.

The chain is built from TRBV9 and TRBJ2-7, with 10 nucleotides matching TRBD1. The junction had 1 base not matched to a gene; V was cut back by 0 bases and J by 4 bases. The germline gives CDR1 SGDLS, CDR2 YYNGEE. This CDR3 is 14 amino acids long. This CDR3 is CASSVGGQGYEQYF. In DNA, the CDR3 is TGTGCCAGCAGCGTAGGGGGACAGGGGTACGAGCAGTACTTC.

This chain uses TRBV10-2 with TRBJ2-1; unclear D gene. V shed 7 bases and J shed 10 bases, with 17 bases lying between them. CDR1 is WSHSY and CDR2 is SAAADI in the germline V gene. This CDR3 contains 13 residues. The DNA for the CDR3 is TGCGCCAGCACCGACGTAGCCAGCGTCGAGCAGTTCTTC. Its protein is CASTDVASVEQFF.

V usage is TRBV27 and J usage is TRBJ2-1; tentatively, D is TRBD1 (5 bases). Trimming removed 6 bases at V and 5 bases at J, with 20 bases between. Germline CDR1 and CDR2: MNHEY and SMNVEV (reference sequence). The length of the CDR3 is 16 residues. Written as DNA, the CDR3 is TGTGCCAGCAGAAGACAGTACGAGCGAGGTAACAATGAGCAGTTCTTC. It yields the protein CASRRQYERGNNEQFF.

CDR3 sequence: CASSPRGLRDTQYF. CDR3 nucleotide sequence: TGTGCCAGCAGCCCCAGGGGGCTCAGGGATACGCAGTATTTT. This chain uses TRBV11-2 with TRBJ2-3; TRBD1 agrees at 8 bases. Germline V gene sequence: CDR1 SGHAT, CDR2 FQNNGV. This CDR3 contains 14 residues. Trimming at V came to 5 bases and at J to 6 bases, leaving 7 bases not matched to a gene.

The rearrangement links TRBV3-1 to TRBJ2-7; 10 bases align to TRBD2. The CDR3 runs 15 residues. The ends lost 6 bases at V and 5 bases at J; junction bases unmatched: 10. CDR1 LGHDT and CDR2 YNNKEL come from the germline V gene (reference sequence). The DNA of the CDR3 is TGTGCCAGCAGGCTACAGTCTAGCGGGAGAAACGAGCAGTACTTC. Its protein is CASRLQSSGRNEQYF.

The genes are TRBV6-2 or TRBV6-3 and TRBJ2-7, with D possibly called TRBD1 or TRBD2 (5 bases each). CDR1 is MNHEY, CDR2 SVGEGT, per germline. V was pared by 6 bases and J by 9 bases, with 15 bases between. The CDR3 extends over 12 amino acids. The CDR3 nucleotides are TGTGCCAGCAGCTTGGGACCGATAGGGCAGTACTTC. It specifies CASSLGPIGQYF.

The chain recombines TRBV24-1 with TRBJ2-1; maybe TRBD2 (5 bases). V was shortened by 5 bases and J by 8 bases, with 9 bases between the two germline ends. The CDR3 sequence is 12 residues long. The V gene's germline CDR1 is KGHDR and CDR2 SFDVKD. The CDR3 region is CATSVFGDEQFF. The CDR3 DNA follows: TGTGCCACCAGTGTGTTCGGGGATGAGCAGTTCTTC.

The chain joins TRBV7-9 to TRBJ1-2; D is unresolved. The CDR3 sequence is 14 residues long. CDR1 and CDR2 (germline): SEHNR, FQNEAQ (reference sequence). V was shortened by 2 bases and J by 0 bases, with 7 bases between the two germline ends. CDR3 nucleotides: TGTGCCAGCAGCTTAAAGGGTGCTAACTATGGCTACACCTTC. Its protein product is CASSLKGANYGYTF. Complete variable domain (other parts from reference TRBV7-9 and TRBJ1-2): DTGVSQNPRHKITKRGQNVTFRCDPISEHNRLYWYRQTLGQGPEFLTYFQNEAQLEKSRLLSDRFSAERPKGSFSTLEIQRTEQGDSAMYLCASSLKGANYGYTFGSGTRLTVV.

The J gene is TRBJ2-7, the V gene TRBV12-5, with 10 bases fitting TRBD2. This CDR3 comprises 16 residues. CDR1 and CDR2 from the germline V gene are LGHNT and FRNRAP. Unmatched junction bases numbered 9, after V lost 1 base and J lost 6 bases. The CDR3 sequence is CASGLALSGGAFEQYF. CDR3 nucleotide sequence: TGTGCTAGTGGTTTGGCTCTAAGCGGGGGGGCCTTCGAGCAGTACTTC. The complete variable domain, with remaining parts taken from reference TRBV12-5 and TRBJ2-7, reads DARVTQTPRHKVTEMGQEVTMRCQPILGHNTVFWYRQTMMQGLELLAYFRNRAPLDDSGMPKDRFSAEMPDATLATLKIQPSEPRDSAVYFCASGLALSGGAFEQYFGPGTRLTVT.

This chain connects TRBV29-1 to TRBJ1-2; the D is unclear. The CDR3 extends over 13 amino acids. CDR1 SQVTM and CDR2 ANQGSEA come from the germline V gene. Trimming stripped 2 bases from V and 4 bases from J, with 11 bases between. CDR3 in DNA: TGCAGCGTTGAATCAACAGCAGGCTATGGCTACACCTTC. Translating gives CSVESTAGYGYTF.

V usage is TRBV19 and J usage is TRBJ2-1; D not certain. The V end was cut by 6 bases, the J end by 5 bases, with 17 bases between. In germline, CDR1 is LNHDA, CDR2 SQIVND (reference sequence). The CDR3 is 15 amino acids. The CDR3 coding sequence is TGTGCCAGTAGACCCGCTCTCCTGAGCCACAATGAGCAGTTCTTC. Protein product: CASRPALLSHNEQFF.

The chain couples TRBV5-6 to TRBJ2-7; TRBD2 aligns across 7 bases. The germline gives CDR1 SGHDT, CDR2 YYEEEE. The J segment lost 8 bases and the V segment lost 1 base, leaving 12 bases of the junction unmatched. This CDR3 contains 15 residues. The CDR3 protein is CASSLFGGSEDKQYF. The CDR3 nucleotides are TGTGCCAGCAGCTTGTTCGGCGGGAGTGAGGACAAGCAGTACTTC.

This chain's CDR3 is CATSRDNGGANEQFF. The DNA of the CDR3 is TGTGCCACCAGCAGAGATAATGGGGGTGCGAATGAGCAGTTCTTC. The V gene is TRBV15, the J gene TRBJ2-1, with D perhaps matching TRBD1 or TRBD2 (5 bases each). The CDR3 covers 15 residues. The V end was cut by 0 bases, the J end by 7 bases, with 13 bases between. Germline V gene data show CDR1 as LNHNV and CDR2 as YYDKDF (reference sequence).

The CDR3 DNA is TGTGCCAGCAGCTCAATCGTAAGGGCCCACACAGATACGCAGTATTTT. This encodes CASSSIVRAHTDTQYF. V and J are TRBV7-9 and TRBJ2-3; D is undetermined. The V end lost 4 bases, the J end lost 2 bases, and 16 bases lay between the germline ends. The germline V gene has CDR1 SEHNR and CDR2 FQNEAQ (reference sequence). This CDR3 has 16 residues.

Here the CDR3 reads CASSLRPVRLAGGNEQFF. DNA of the CDR3: TGTGCCAGCAGCTTAAGGCCAGTTCGACTAGCGGGAGGTAATGAGCAGTTCTTC. The chain employs TRBV7-2 and TRBJ2-1; 13 bases line up with TRBD2. The CDR3 loop spans 18 amino acids. Germline V lookup: CDR1 SGHTA, CDR2 FQGNSA. V was pared by 2 bases and J by 7 bases, with 11 bases of the junction left unmatched.

The chain couples TRBV30 to TRBJ2-5; 13 nucleotides match TRBD2. CDR3 length equals 18 residues. V was pared by 2 bases and J by 4 bases, with 13 bases of the junction left unmatched. Germline V CDR1 and CDR2: GTSNPN, SVGIG (reference sequence). CDR3 in amino acids: CAWSSFWTSGSSIETQYF. CDR3 nucleotide sequence: TGTGCCTGGAGTTCATTTTGGACTAGCGGGAGCTCGATAGAGACCCAGTACTTC. The full variable domain, in which reference TRBV30 and TRBJ2-5 provide the parts outside the CDR3, is SQTIHQWPATLVQPVGSPLSLECTVEGTSNPNLYWYRQAAGRGLQLLFYSVGIGQISSEVPQNLSASRPQDRQFILSSKKLLLSDSGFYLCAWSSFWTSGSSIETQYFGPGTRLLVL.

The chain employs TRBV4-1 and TRBJ2-1; D is possibly TRBD2 (5 bases). The CDR3 has 16 residues. Trimming took off 0 bases at V and 8 bases at J, with 17 bases between the two ends. CDR1 and CDR2 from the germline V gene are MGHRA and YSYEKL. This CDR3 reads CASSQEASRGPYEQFF. The DNA of the CDR3 is TGCGCCAGCAGCCAAGAGGCCTCGCGAGGGCCCTATGAGCAGTTCTTC.